The sequence of this TCR beta chain was determined in a study of radiation and T cells in renal cell carcinoma. Study-level findings and limits: From baseline, blood top tumor clonotypes peaked at 2 weeks post-radiation.

TCRdb's copy holds only in-frame clones and misses some; the assay was immunoSEQ multiplex PCR. The table shows 100,000 to 150,000 clones, with 80% to 85% occurring only once. Specified time point: baseline pretreatment blood. Treatment noted: 15 Gy SBRT to primary tumor, nephrectomy 4 weeks later. About this clone: The antigen remains unidentified.

Trimming cost V 6 bases and J 5 bases; bases outside gene matches: 8. This CDR3 is 14 amino acids long. Looked up from germline, CDR1 is MNHEY and CDR2 is SVGAGI. This TCR derives from a woman aged 55-70 years with renal cell carcinoma. The rearrangement uses TRBV6-5 and TRBJ2-7; 9 bases align to TRBD1. The sample was blood, taken from a patient whose treatment included radiotherapy and nephrectomy. The CDR3 is CASRSGTGPNEQYF. The CDR3 region has the DNA TGTGCCAGCAGGTCCGGGACAGGGCCTAACGAGCAGTACTTC.